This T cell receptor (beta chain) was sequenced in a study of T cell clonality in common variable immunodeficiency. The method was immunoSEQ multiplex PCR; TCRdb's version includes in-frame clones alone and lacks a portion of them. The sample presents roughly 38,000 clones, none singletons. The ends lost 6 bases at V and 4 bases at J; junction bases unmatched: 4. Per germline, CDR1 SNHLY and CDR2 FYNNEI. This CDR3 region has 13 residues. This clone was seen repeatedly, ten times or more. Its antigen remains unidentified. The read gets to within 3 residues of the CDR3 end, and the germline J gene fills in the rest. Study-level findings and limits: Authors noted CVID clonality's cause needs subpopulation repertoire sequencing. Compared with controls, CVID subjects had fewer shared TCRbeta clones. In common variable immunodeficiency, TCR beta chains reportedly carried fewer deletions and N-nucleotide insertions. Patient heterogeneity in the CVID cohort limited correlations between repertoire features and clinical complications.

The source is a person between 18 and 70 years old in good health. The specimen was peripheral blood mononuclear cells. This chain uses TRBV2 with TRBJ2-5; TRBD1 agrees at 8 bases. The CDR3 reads CASRGQGRETQYF. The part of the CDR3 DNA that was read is TGTGCCAGCAGAGGACAGGGTCGAGAGACC.